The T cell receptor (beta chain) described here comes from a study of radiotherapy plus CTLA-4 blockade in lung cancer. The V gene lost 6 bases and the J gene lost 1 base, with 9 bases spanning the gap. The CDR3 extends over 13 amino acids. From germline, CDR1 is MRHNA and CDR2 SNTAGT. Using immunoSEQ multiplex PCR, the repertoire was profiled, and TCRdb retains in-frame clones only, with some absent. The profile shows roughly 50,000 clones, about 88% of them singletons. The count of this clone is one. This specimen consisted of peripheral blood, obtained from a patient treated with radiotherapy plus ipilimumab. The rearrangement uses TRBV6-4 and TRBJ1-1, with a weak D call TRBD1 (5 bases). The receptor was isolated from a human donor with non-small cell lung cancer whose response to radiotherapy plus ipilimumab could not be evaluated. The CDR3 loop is CASRADRNTEAFF. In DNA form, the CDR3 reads TGTGCCAGCAGGGCCGACAGGAACACTGAAGCTTTCTTT.